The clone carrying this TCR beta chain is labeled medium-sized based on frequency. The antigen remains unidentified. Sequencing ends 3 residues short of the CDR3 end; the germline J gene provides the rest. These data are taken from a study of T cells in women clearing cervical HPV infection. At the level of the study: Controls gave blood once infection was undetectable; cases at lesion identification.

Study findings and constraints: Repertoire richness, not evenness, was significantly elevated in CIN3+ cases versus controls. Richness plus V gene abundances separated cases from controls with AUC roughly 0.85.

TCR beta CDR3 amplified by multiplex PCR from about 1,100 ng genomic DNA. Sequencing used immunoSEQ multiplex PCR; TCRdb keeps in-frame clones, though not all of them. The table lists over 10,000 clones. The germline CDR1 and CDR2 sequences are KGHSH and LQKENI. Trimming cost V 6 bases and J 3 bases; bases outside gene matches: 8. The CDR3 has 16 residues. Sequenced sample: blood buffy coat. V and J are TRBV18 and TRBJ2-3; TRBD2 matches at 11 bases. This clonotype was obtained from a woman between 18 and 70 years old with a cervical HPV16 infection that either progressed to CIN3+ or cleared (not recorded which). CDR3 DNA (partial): TGTGCCAGCTCGCGACTAGCGGGGCAGCCTACAGATACG. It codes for CASSRLAGQPTDT. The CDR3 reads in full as CASSRLAGQPTDTQYF.